This entry features one T cell receptor beta chain sequence. Its target is unknown. With a J-beta primer mix and a sample-barcoded 5' primer, a second PCR ran about 6 to 11 cycles. Tagging of each cDNA molecule was performed by a template-switch adaptor with 12 random nucleotides. TCRdb re-derived calls from the 5' RACE reads in MiXCR, one entry per CDR3 protein. The sample records 580,000 or so distinct CDR3 sequences, around half being singletons. In terms of origin and age, donors were healthy Caucasian individuals from Russia aged about 6 to 90. RNA extraction gave at least 5 micrograms of total RNA per sample. This sample is part of a study of blood T cells in healthy people across ages. Trimming left V 3 bases short and J 7 bases short, with 25 bases between. The germline V gene encodes CDR1 SGHAT and CDR2 FQNNGV. CDR3 length equals 17 residues. General study results and limits: Nothing was known about donor CMV status, and this possibly confounded expanded clonotype changes.

Sequenced material: blood. The chain carries TRBV11-2 and TRBJ2-7; D is possibly TRBD2 (6 bases). This clonotype was obtained from an elderly man in good health. The CDR3 protein is CASSFGSGRYSYNEQYF. CDR3 sequence (DNA): TGTGCCAGCAGCTTCGGTAGCGGCCGATATTCCTACAATGAGCAGTACTTC. Full variable domain (rest looked up from reference TRBV11-2 and TRBJ2-7): EAGVAQSPRYKIIEKRQSVAFWCNPISGHATLYWYQQILGQGPKLLIQFQNNGVVDDSQLPKDRFSAERLKGVDSTLKIQPAKLEDSAVYLCASSFGSGRYSYNEQYFGPGTRLTVT.